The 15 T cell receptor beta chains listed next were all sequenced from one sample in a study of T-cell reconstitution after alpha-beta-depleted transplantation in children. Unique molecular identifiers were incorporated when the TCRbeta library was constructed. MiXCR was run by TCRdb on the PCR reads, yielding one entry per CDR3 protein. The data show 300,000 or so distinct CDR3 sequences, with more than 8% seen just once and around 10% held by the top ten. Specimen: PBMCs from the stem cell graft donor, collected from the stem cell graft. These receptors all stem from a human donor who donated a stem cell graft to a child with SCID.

The CDR3 region has the DNA TGTGCCAGCTCACCAGAAGGGTCTCTCAATGAGCAGTTCTTC. It encodes CASSPEGSLNEQFF. The chain couples TRBV18 to TRBJ2-1; unclear D gene. The CDR3 spans 14 residues. V lost 2 bases to trimming and J lost 6 bases, with 11 bases between them. From germline, CDR1 is KGHSH and CDR2 LQKENI.

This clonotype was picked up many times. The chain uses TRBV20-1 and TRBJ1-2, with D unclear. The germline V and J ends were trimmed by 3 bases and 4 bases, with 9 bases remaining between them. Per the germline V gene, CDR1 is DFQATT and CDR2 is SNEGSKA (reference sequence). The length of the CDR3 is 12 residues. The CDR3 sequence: CSASPTLYGYTF. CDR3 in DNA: TGCAGTGCTAGCCCTACTCTCTATGGCTACACCTTC.

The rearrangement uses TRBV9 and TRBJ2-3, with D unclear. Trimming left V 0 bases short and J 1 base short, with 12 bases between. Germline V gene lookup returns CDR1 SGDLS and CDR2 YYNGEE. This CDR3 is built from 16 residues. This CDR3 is CASSVVPVSGTDTQYF. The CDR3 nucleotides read TGTGCCAGCAGCGTAGTTCCCGTAAGCGGCACAGATACGCAGTATTTT. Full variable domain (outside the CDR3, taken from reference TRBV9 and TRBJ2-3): DSGVTQTPKHLITATGQRVTLRCSPRSGDLSVYWYQQSLDQGLQFLIQYYNGEERAKGNILERFSAQQFPDLHSELNLSSLELGDSALYFCASSVVPVSGTDTQYFGPGTRLTVL.

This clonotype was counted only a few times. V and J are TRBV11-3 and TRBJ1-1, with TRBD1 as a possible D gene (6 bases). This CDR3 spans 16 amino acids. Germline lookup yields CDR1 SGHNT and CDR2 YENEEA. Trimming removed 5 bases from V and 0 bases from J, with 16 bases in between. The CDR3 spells CASSIKPRQVNTEAFF. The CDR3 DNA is TGTGCCAGCAGCATTAAACCTCGACAGGTGAACACTGAAGCTTTCTTT.

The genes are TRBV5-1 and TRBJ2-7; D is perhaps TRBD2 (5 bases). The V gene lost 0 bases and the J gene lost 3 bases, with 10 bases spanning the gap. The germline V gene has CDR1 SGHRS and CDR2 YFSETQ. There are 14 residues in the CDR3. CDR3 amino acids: CASSLGVSVYEQYF. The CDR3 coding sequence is TGCGCCAGCAGCTTGGGCGTTAGCGTCTACGAGCAGTACTTC.

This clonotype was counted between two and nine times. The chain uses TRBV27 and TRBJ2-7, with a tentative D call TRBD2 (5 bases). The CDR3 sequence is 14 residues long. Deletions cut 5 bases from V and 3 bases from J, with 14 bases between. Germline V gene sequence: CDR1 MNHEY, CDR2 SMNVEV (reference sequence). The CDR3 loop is CASSPGSGLYEQYF. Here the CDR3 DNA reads TGTGCCAGCAGTCCTGGGTCAGGACTCTACGAGCAGTACTTC.

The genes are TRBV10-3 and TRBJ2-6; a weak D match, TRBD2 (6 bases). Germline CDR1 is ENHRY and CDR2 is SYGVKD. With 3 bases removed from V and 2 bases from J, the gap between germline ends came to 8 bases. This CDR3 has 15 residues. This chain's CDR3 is CAISDTGAGANVLTF. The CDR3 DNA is TGTGCCATCAGTGATACGGGGGCTGGGGCCAACGTCCTGACTTTC.

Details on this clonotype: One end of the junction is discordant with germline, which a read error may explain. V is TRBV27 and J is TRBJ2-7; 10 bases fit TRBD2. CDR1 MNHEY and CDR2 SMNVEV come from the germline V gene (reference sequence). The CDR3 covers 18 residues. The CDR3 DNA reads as TGTGCCAGCAGTTTATCAGGTTTGTCTAGCGGGGGAAACTACCAGCAGTACTTC. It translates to CASSLSGLSSGGNYQQYF.

The CDR3 reads CASSSVGTVSGNTIYF. The CDR3, as DNA: TGCGCCAGCAGCTCCGTCGGGACAGTCTCTGGAAACACCATATATTTT. This chain uses TRBV5-1 with TRBJ1-3; 7 positions match TRBD1. Germline V gene lookup returns CDR1 SGHRS and CDR2 YFSETQ. With 3 bases clipped from V and 0 bases from J, the junction kept 6 bases outside the gene matches. The CDR3 is 16 residues long. Supplemented by reference TRBV5-1 and TRBJ1-3, the full variable domain reads KAGVTQTPRYLIKTRGQQVTLSCSPISGHRSVSWYQQTPGQGLQFLFEYFSETQRNKGNFPGRFSGRQFSNSRSEMNVSTLELGDSALYLCASSSVGTVSGNTIYFGEGSWLTVV.

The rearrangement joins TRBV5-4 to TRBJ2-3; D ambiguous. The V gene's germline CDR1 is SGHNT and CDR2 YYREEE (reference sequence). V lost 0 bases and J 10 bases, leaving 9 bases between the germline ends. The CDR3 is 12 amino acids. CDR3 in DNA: TGTGCCAGCAGCTTGGTACAGAAGGCGCAGTATTTT. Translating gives CASSLVQKAQYF.

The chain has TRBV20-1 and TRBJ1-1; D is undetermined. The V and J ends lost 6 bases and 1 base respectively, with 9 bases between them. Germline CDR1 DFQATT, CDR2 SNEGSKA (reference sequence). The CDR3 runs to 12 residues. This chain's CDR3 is CSAFPQNTEAFF. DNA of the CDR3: TGCAGTGCCTTCCCGCAGAACACTGAAGCTTTCTTT.

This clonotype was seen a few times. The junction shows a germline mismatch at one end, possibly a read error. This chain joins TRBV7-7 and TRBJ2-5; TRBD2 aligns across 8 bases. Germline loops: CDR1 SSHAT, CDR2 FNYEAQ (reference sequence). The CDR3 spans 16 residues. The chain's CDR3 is CASSLGSFGGAETQYF. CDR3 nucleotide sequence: TGTGCTAGCAGCTTAGGGTCCTTCGGGGGGGCAGAGACCCAGTACTTC.

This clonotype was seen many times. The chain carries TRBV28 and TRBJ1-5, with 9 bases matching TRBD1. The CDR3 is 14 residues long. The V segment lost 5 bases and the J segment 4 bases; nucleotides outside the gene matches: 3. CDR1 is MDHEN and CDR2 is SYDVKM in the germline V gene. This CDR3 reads CASSPGTGNQPQHF. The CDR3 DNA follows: TGTGCCAGCAGTCCCGGGACAGGGAATCAGCCCCAGCATTTT.

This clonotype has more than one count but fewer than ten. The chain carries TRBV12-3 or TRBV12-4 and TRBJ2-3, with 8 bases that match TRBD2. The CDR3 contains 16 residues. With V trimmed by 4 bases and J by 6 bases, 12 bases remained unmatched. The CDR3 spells CASSSTRLATRDTQYF. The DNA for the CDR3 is TGTGCCAGCAGTTCCACTAGACTAGCGACTCGCGATACGCAGTATTTT.

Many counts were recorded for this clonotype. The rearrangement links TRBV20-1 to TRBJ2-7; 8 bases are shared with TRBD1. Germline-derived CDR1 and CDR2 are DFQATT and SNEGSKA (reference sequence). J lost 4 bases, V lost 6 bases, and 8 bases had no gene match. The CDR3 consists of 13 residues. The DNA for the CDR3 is TGCAGTGCAAACTCAGGGGGCTTATACGAGCAGTACTTC. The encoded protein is CSANSGGLYEQYF.